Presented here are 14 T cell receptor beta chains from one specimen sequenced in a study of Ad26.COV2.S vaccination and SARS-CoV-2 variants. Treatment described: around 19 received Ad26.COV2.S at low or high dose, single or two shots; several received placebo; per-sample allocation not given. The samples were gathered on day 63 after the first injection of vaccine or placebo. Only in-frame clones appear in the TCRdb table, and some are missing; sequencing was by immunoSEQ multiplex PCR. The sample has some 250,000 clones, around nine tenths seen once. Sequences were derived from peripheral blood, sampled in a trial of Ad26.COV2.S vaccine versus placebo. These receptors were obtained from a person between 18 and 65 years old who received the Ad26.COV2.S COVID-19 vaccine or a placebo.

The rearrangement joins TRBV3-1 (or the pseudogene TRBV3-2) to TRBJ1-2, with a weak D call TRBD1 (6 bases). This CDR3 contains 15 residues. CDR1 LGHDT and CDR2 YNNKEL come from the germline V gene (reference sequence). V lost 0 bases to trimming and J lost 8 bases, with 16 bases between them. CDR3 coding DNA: TGTGCCAGCAGCCAAGATGGAGGGGGTCTTCGGGGCTACACCTTC. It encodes CASSQDGGGLRGYTF.

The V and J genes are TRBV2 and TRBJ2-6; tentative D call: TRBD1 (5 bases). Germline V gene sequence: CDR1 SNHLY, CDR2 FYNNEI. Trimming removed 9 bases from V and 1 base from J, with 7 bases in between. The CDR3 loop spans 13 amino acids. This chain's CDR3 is CASSGSGANVLTF. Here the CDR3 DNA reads TGTGCCAGTTCAGGGTCTGGGGCCAACGTCCTGACTTTC.

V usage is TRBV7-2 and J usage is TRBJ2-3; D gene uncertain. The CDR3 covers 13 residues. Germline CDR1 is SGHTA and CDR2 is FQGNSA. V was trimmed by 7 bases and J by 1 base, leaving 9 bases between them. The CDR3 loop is CASTRPRTDTQYF. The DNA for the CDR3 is TGTGCCAGCACCAGACCCCGCACAGATACGCAGTATTTT.

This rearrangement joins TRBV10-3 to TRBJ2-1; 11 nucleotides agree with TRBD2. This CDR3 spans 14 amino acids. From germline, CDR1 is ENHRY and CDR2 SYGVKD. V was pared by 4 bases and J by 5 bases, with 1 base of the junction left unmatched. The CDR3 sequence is CAISGLAGNNEQFF. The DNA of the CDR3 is TGTGCCATCAGTGGACTAGCGGGGAACAATGAGCAGTTCTTC.

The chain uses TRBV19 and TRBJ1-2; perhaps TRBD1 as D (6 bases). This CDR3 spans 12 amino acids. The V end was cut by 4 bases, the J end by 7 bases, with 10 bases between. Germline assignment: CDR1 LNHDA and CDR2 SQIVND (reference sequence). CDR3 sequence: CASSTGQFGYTF. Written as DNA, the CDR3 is TGTGCCAGTAGTACAGGACAGTTTGGCTACACCTTC.

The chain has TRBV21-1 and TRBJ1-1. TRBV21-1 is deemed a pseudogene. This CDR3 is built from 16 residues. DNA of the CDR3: TGTGCCAGCAGCAGACAGTCGGGGGCCCCTGATCCTGAAGCTTTCTTT. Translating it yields CASSRQSGAPDPEAFF.

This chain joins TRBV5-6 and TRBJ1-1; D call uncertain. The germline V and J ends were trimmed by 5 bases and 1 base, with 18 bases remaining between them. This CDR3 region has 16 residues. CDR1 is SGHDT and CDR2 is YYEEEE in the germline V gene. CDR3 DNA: TGTGCCAGCAGTTTTTCTCCCGGGTCCCCGAACACTGAAGCTTTCTTT. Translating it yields CASSFSPGSPNTEAFF.

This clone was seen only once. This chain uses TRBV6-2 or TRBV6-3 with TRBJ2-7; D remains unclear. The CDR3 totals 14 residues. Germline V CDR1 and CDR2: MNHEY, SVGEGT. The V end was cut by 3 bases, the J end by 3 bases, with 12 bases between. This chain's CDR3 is CASSYSRIGYEQYF. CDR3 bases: TGTGCCAGCAGTTATTCCCGGATCGGCTACGAGCAGTACTTC.

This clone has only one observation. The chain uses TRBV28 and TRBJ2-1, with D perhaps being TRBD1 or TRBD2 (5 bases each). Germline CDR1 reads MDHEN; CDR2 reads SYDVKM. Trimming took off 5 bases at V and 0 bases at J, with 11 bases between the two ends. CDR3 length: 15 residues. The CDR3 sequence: CASSPWGSSYNEQFF. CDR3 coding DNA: TGTGCCAGCAGTCCCTGGGGGAGCTCCTACAATGAGCAGTTCTTC. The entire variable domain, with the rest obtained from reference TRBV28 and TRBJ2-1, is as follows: DVKVTQSSRYLVKRTGEKVFLECVQDMDHENMFWYRQDPGLGLRLIYFSYDVKMKEKGDIPEGYSVSREKKERFSLILESASTNQTSMYLCASSPWGSSYNEQFFGPGTRLTVL.

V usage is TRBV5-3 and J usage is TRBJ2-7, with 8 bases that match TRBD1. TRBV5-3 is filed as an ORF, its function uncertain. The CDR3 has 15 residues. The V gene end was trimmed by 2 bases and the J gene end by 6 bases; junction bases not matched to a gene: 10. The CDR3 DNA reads TGTGCCAGAAGCTTCTCAGGAGACAGGGGATGCGAGCAGTACTTC. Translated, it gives CARSFSGDRGCEQYF.

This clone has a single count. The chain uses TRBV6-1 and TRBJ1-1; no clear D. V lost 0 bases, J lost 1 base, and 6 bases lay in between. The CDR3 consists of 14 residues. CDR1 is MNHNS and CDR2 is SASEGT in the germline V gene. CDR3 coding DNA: TGTGCCAGCAGTGAAGCTTGGGGGAACACTGAAGCTTTCTTT. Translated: CASSEAWGNTEAFF.

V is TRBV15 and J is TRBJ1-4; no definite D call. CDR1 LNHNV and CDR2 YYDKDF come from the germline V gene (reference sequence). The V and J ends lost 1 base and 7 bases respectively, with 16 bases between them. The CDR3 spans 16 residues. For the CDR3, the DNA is TGTGCCACCAGCAGAGGTCCAAAGGGAGGATTTGAAAAACTGTTTTTT. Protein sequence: CATSRGPKGGFEKLFF.

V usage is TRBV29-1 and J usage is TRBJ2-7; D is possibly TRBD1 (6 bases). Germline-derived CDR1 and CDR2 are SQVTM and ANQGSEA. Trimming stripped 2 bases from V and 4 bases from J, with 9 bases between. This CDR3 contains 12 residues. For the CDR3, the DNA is TGCAGCGTTGAAACGGGGACATACGAGCAGTACTTC. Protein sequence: CSVETGTYEQYF.

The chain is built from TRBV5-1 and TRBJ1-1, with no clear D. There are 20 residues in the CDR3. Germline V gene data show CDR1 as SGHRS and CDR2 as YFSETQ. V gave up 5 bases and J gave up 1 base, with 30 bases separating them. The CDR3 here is CASRPFSPGWTLRENTEAFF. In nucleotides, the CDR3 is TGCGCCAGCAGGCCGTTCTCACCAGGTTGGACCCTAAGAGAGAACACTGAAGCTTTCTTT. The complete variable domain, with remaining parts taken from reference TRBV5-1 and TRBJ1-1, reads KAGVTQTPRYLIKTRGQQVTLSCSPISGHRSVSWYQQTPGQGLQFLFEYFSETQRNKGNFPGRFSGRQFSNSRSEMNVSTLELGDSALYLCASRPFSPGWTLRENTEAFFGQGTRLTVV.